One sample yielded the 32 T cell receptor beta chains listed below, sequenced in a study of blood T cell repertoires in COVID-19. Data came from immunoSEQ multiplex PCR; TCRdb stores just in-frame clones and leaves some out. This table holds 65,000 to 70,000 clones, about 86% found once. The sample consisted of peripheral blood. These TCRs come from a man in his fifties with acute or convalescent COVID-19.

This chain connects TRBV5-1 to TRBJ2-3; 9 nucleotides align to TRBD1. J was trimmed by 8 bases and V by 0 bases; bases with no gene match: 25. The CDR3 has 21 residues. CDR1 SGHRS and CDR2 YFSETQ come from the germline V gene. DNA for the CDR3: TGCGCCAGCAGCTTGGAGCCCGGGACAGGGAGACGACGGCCGACAGCGGTTACGCAGTATTTT. Residues: CASSLEPGTGRRRPTAVTQYF.

V is TRBV27 and J is TRBJ1-2, with D perhaps TRBD1 (6 bases). This CDR3 contains 13 residues. V lost 8 bases to trimming and J lost 3 bases, with 13 bases between them. Germline assignment: CDR1 MNHEY and CDR2 SMNVEV (reference sequence). CDR3 sequence: CASSRDKDYGYTF. CDR3 coding DNA: TGTGCCAGCTCCCGGGACAAGGACTATGGCTACACCTTC.

The gene calls are TRBV6-6 and TRBJ1-1; maybe TRBD1 (6 bases). Trimming cost V 2 bases and J 4 bases, with 11 bases left between them. Germline V lookup: CDR1 MNHNY, CDR2 SVGAGI (reference sequence). The CDR3 covers 14 residues. The CDR3 loop reads CASSYTQGSTEAFF. Written as DNA, the CDR3 is TGTGCCAGCAGTTACACCCAGGGGAGCACTGAAGCTTTCTTT.

The chain joins TRBV5-1 to TRBJ2-7; 9 nucleotides line up with TRBD1. The germline CDR1 and CDR2 sequences are SGHRS and YFSETQ. The CDR3 consists of 15 residues. The V and J ends lost 0 bases and 5 bases, in that order; junction bases with no gene match: 6. CDR3 coding DNA: TGCGCCAGCAGCTTGGGCGGACAGGGGATGAACGAGCAGTACTTC. This gives the protein CASSLGGQGMNEQYF.

V gene TRBV27 combines with J gene TRBJ2-1; 7 bases agree with TRBD1. Germline assignment: CDR1 MNHEY and CDR2 SMNVEV (reference sequence). The CDR3 has 15 residues. The junction had 3 bases not matched to a gene; V was cut back by 2 bases and J by 2 bases. CDR3 DNA sequence: TGTGCCAGCAGTTTAATACAGGGGCCCTACAATGAGCAGTTCTTC. It specifies CASSLIQGPYNEQFF.

The count of this clone is one. The rearrangement uses TRBV30 and TRBJ2-1; the match to TRBD2 covers 8 bases. Trimming cost V 1 base and J 7 bases; bases outside gene matches: 9. The V gene's germline CDR1 is GTSNPN and CDR2 SVGIG (reference sequence). This CDR3 comprises 15 residues. The DNA for the CDR3 is TGTGCCTGGAGTGGGGAGATAGCGGGACTTAATGAGCAGTTCTTC. Encoded protein: CAWSGEIAGLNEQFF.

V is TRBV5-1 and J is TRBJ2-1, with D tentatively TRBD1 (6 bases). Germline values: CDR1 SGHRS, CDR2 YFSETQ. V was clipped by 3 bases and J by 7 bases, with 11 bases between them. The CDR3 consists of 13 residues. DNA for the CDR3: TGCGCCAGCAGCTGGACCGGGACAAATGAGCAGTTCTTC. It yields the protein CASSWTGTNEQFF.

The gene calls are TRBV6-5 and TRBJ2-7, with unresolved D. V lost 2 bases and J lost 3, with 8 bases in between. Germline-derived CDR1 and CDR2 are MNHEY and SVGAGI. CDR3 length: 13 amino acids. The CDR3 is CASSYTHYYEQYF. The CDR3 DNA follows: TGTGCCAGCAGTTACACTCATTACTACGAGCAGTACTTC.

V usage is TRBV19 and J usage is TRBJ2-1; TRBD1 agrees at 7 bases. Germline CDR1 and CDR2: LNHDA and SQIVND (reference sequence). V shed 2 bases and J 4 bases; nucleotides not matched to a gene: 2. The CDR3 totals 14 residues. CDR3 sequence reads: CASSIRGQYNEQFF. The CDR3 DNA is TGTGCCAGTAGTATAAGGGGGCAGTACAATGAGCAGTTCTTC.

V usage is TRBV27 and J usage is TRBJ2-1; 8 bases fit TRBD2. J gave up 2 bases and V 7 bases, and 4 bases lay outside the gene matches. This CDR3 spans 14 amino acids. Germline CDR1 and CDR2: MNHEY and SMNVEV (reference sequence). Here the CDR3 DNA reads TGTGCCAGCACCTTTAGCGGGACCTACAATGAGCAGTTCTTC. It translates to CASTFSGTYNEQFF.

The J gene is TRBJ1-4, the V gene TRBV7-8; D is unresolved. The CDR3 is made up of 14 amino acids. Trimming removed 5 bases from V and 3 bases from J, with 10 bases in between. CDR1 is SGHVS and CDR2 is FQNEAQ in the germline V gene. CDR3 loop: CASSPPGANEKLFF. In DNA form, the CDR3 reads TGTGCCAGCAGCCCGCCGGGAGCTAATGAAAAACTGTTTTTT.

The V gene is TRBV10-3, the J gene TRBJ2-5; TRBD2 matches at 10 bases. V gave up 3 bases and J gave up 1 base; unmatched junction bases: 14. This CDR3 region has 19 residues. CDR1 is ENHRY and CDR2 is SYGVKD in the germline V gene. CDR3 sequence (DNA): TGTGCCATCAGTGAAGCTAGCGGGGGCGCGTACACTTCCCAAGAGACCCAGTACTTC. This codes for CAISEASGGAYTSQETQYF.

This clone has just a few counts. This chain connects TRBV2 to TRBJ1-2; D is ambiguous. CDR3 length: 12 residues. Per germline, CDR1 SNHLY and CDR2 FYNNEI. Trimming took 5 bases from V and 8 from J, leaving 12 bases between them. CDR3 residues: CASSTRSYGYTF. DNA of the CDR3: TGTGCCAGCAGTACCCGGAGTTACGGCTACACCTTC.

This clone is a singleton in its sample. J is TRBJ1-2 and V is TRBV12-3 or TRBV12-4, with D perhaps matching TRBD1 (5 bases). Trimming took off 6 bases at V and 3 bases at J, with 11 bases between the two ends. The CDR3 sequence is 13 residues long. The CDR3 protein is CASRLGGDYGYTF. CDR3 bases: TGTGCCAGCAGGCTGGGGGGGGACTATGGCTACACCTTC.

The V gene is TRBV6-5, the J gene TRBJ2-7; D may be TRBD2 (5 bases). This CDR3 has 10 residues. Trimming shortened V by 8 bases and J by 4 bases, and 6 bases separated the two germline ends. CDR1 is MNHEY, CDR2 SVGAGI, per germline. The CDR3, as DNA: TGTGCCAGCGGGAGTTACGAGCAGTACTTC. This translates into CASGSYEQYF.

This sequence joins TRBV5-4 and TRBJ2-3; no reliable D call. V was cut by 0 bases and J by 1 base, with 9 bases left in between. In germline, CDR1 is SGHNT, CDR2 YYREEE (reference sequence). The CDR3 is 15 residues long. CDR3 region: CASSLEYTRTDTQYF. The CDR3 DNA sequence: TGTGCCAGCAGCTTGGAGTACACCCGCACAGATACGCAGTATTTT. Combining the CDR3 with reference TRBV5-4 and TRBJ2-3 gives the whole variable domain ETGVTQSPTHLIKTRGQQVTLRCSSQSGHNTVSWYQQALGQGPQFIFQYYREEENGRGNFPPRFSGLQFPNYSSELNVNALELDDSALYLCASSLEYTRTDTQYFGPGTRLTVL.

The gene calls are TRBV3-1 (or the pseudogene TRBV3-2) and TRBJ1-5, with D hard to call. This CDR3 is built from 15 residues. From germline, CDR1 is LGHDT and CDR2 YNNKEL (reference sequence). V was cut by 2 bases and J by 2 bases, with 10 bases left in between. In DNA form, the CDR3 reads TGTGCCAGCAGCCAACGCGGGCAGGGCAATCAGCCCCAGCATTTT. Protein: CASSQRGQGNQPQHF.

The genes are TRBV29-1 and TRBJ2-5, with a possible D match to TRBD2 (7 bases). V was shortened by 4 bases and J by 4 bases, with 19 bases between the two germline ends. Germline V CDR1 and CDR2: SQVTM, ANQGSEA. The CDR3 covers 15 residues. The CDR3 protein is CSVGDPGGLGETQYF. Written as DNA, the CDR3 is TGCAGCGTTGGGGACCCGGGGGGCCTCGGAGAGACCCAGTACTTC.

This chain joins TRBV6-1 and TRBJ1-2, with D uncertain. Germline assignment: CDR1 MNHNS and CDR2 SASEGT. CDR3 length equals 14 residues. The germline V and J ends were trimmed by 1 base and 10 bases, with 16 bases remaining between them. CDR3 in DNA: TGTGCCAGCAGTGAAGAGCCCGGTGGTGAAGCCTACACCTTC. Its translation: CASSEEPGGEAYTF.

This chain connects TRBV5-6 to TRBJ2-7, with D unresolved. Germline V gives CDR1 SGHDT, CDR2 YYEEEE. The length of the CDR3 is 13 residues. Trimming shortened V by 1 base and J by 5 bases, and 10 bases separated the two germline ends. Here the CDR3 DNA reads TGTGCCAGCAGCTTGATGAGAGGCCACGAGCAGTACTTC. Its translation: CASSLMRGHEQYF.

In regard to this clone: In the same sample, other DNA sequences code for this CDR3. The chain combines TRBV2 with TRBJ2-5; D is possibly TRBD1 (6 bases). CDR3 length: 14 residues. The V and J ends lost 2 bases and 2 bases respectively, with 9 bases between them. Germline V gene lookup returns CDR1 SNHLY and CDR2 FYNNEI. The CDR3 sequence is CASSENRDQETQYF. CDR3 DNA: TGTGCCAGCAGTGAAAACAGGGATCAAGAGACCCAGTACTTC. Based on the CDR3 plus reference TRBV2 and TRBJ2-5, the full variable domain is EPEVTQTPSHQVTQMGQEVILRCVPISNHLYFYWYRQILGQKVEFLVSFYNNEISEKSEIFDDQFSVERPDGSNFTLKIRSTKLEDSAMYFCASSENRDQETQYFGPGTRLLVL.

V gene TRBV6-1 combines with J gene TRBJ1-2; D perhaps matches TRBD1 (6 bases). The CDR3 length is 16 residues. Trimming removed 2 bases at V and 2 bases at J, with 15 bases between. Germline loops: CDR1 MNHNS, CDR2 SASEGT. The CDR3: CASSEFGRGRNYGYTF. As DNA, the CDR3 is TGTGCCAGCAGTGAATTCGGCAGGGGCCGAAACTATGGCTACACCTTC.

V usage is TRBV5-1 and J usage is TRBJ2-1, with 15 bases matching TRBD2. This CDR3 has 17 amino acids. CDR1 and CDR2 from the germline V gene are SGHRS and YFSETQ. J was trimmed by 7 bases and V by 0 bases; bases with no gene match: 5. CDR3 region: CASSLAGTSGRLNEQFF. The CDR3 nucleotides are TGCGCCAGCAGCTTGGCCGGGACTAGCGGGAGGTTGAATGAGCAGTTCTTC.

The chain is built from TRBV23-1 and TRBJ1-5; the D gene is possibly TRBD1 (6 bases). TRBV23-1 is sorted into the ORF group, with uncertain function. The V end was cut by 0 bases, the J end by 0 bases, with 15 bases between. The CDR3 has 18 amino acids. The CDR3 loop reads CASSQSSPGDHSNQPQHF. The CDR3 nucleotides are TGCGCCAGCAGTCAATCGAGTCCAGGGGATCATAGCAATCAGCCCCAGCATTTT.

The chain recombines TRBV5-1 with TRBJ1-3; D is unclear. The CDR3 spans 19 residues. Germline V gene lookup returns CDR1 SGHRS and CDR2 YFSETQ. Trimming removed 0 bases at V and 0 bases at J, with 19 bases between. CDR3: CASSLGVDSRILSGNTIYF. CDR3 DNA: TGCGCCAGCAGCTTGGGTGTTGACTCACGGATCCTCTCTGGAAACACCATATATTTT.

The chain carries TRBV27 and TRBJ1-6; possible D gene TRBD1, 6 bases. Germline V CDR1 and CDR2: MNHEY, SMNVEV (reference sequence). The CDR3 is 14 amino acids. Trimming shortened V by 8 bases and J by 8 bases, and 16 bases separated the two germline ends. This CDR3 reads CASGPSGQHSPLHF. For the CDR3, the DNA is TGTGCCAGCGGGCCTAGTGGACAGCATTCACCCCTCCACTTT.

J is TRBJ1-1 and V is TRBV11-3; 7 bases fit TRBD1. The trim removed 1 base at V and 5 bases at J, leaving 4 bases unmatched. Per germline, CDR1 SGHNT and CDR2 YENEEA. The CDR3 is made up of 14 amino acids. The CDR3 coding sequence is TGTGCCAGCAGCTTAGGCGCGACAGGGACTGAAGCTTTCTTT. Protein product: CASSLGATGTEAFF. The complete variable domain, with remaining parts taken from reference TRBV11-3 and TRBJ1-1, reads EAGVVQSPRYKIIEKKQPVAFWCNPISGHNTLYWYLQNLGQGPELLIRYENEEAVDDSQLPKDRFSAERLKGVDSTLKIQPAELGDSAVYLCASSLGATGTEAFFGQGTRLTVV.

This rearrangement joins TRBV12-3 or TRBV12-4 to TRBJ2-2; 10 nucleotides match TRBD2. J gave up 6 bases and V 8 bases, and 3 bases lay outside the gene matches. The CDR3 consists of 13 residues. CDR3 DNA sequence: TGTGCCAGCGACAGCGGGGGGGCCGGGGAGCTGTTTTTT. Residues: CASDSGGAGELFF.

The genes are TRBV5-1 and TRBJ1-2; D is undetermined. Trimming removed 4 bases from V and 2 bases from J, with 9 bases in between. CDR1 and CDR2 (germline): SGHRS, YFSETQ. CDR3 length equals 13 residues. The CDR3 DNA reads TGCGCCAGCAGCCCTCTAGGCAACTATGGCTACACCTTC. This codes for CASSPLGNYGYTF.

V is TRBV28 and J is TRBJ1-3; no clear D. V dropped 6 bases and J dropped 0 bases, with 12 bases sitting between them. Germline CDR1 is MDHEN and CDR2 is SYDVKM. The CDR3 spans 15 residues. DNA of the CDR3: TGTGCCAGCAGAAGAGGGTTGTTCTCTGGAAACACCATATATTTT. It translates to CASRRGLFSGNTIYF.

The V gene is TRBV7-9, the J gene TRBJ2-5; 9 bases match TRBD2. The germline CDR1 and CDR2 sequences are SEHNR and FQNEAQ (reference sequence). The CDR3 runs 15 residues. J lost 7 bases, V lost 1 base, and 7 bases had no gene match. The chain's CDR3 is CASSLVAGGAATQYF. In DNA, the CDR3 is TGTGCCAGCAGCTTAGTGGCGGGGGGGGCCGCGACCCAGTACTTC.

The genes are TRBV29-1 and TRBJ2-7; 12 positions agree with TRBD2. The CDR3 runs 14 residues. Germline CDR1 SQVTM, CDR2 ANQGSEA. The ends lost 3 bases at V and 5 bases at J; junction bases unmatched: 5. This CDR3 is CSVDLLAGGHEQYF. The CDR3 coding sequence is TGCAGCGTTGACCTACTAGCGGGGGGCCACGAGCAGTACTTC.